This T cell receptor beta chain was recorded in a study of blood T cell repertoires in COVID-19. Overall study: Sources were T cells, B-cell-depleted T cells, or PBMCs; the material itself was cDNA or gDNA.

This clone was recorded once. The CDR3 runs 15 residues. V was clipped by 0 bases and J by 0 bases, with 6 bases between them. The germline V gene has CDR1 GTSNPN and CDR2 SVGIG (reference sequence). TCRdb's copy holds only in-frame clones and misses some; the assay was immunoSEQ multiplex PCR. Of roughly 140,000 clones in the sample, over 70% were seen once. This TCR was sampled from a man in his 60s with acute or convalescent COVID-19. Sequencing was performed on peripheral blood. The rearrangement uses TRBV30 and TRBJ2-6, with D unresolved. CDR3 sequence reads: CAWSVAVSGANVLTF. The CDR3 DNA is TGTGCCTGGAGTGTGGCCGTCTCTGGGGCCAACGTCCTGACTTTC.